Detailed here is one TCR beta chain. What it recognizes is unknown. The data belong to a study of graft-versus-host responses after intestinal transplantation. Background on the study: Each of the recipients got a multivisceral, liver-intestinal, or isolated intestinal transplant. Every transplant recipient was induced with anti-thymocyte globulin, then maintained on tacrolimus and steroids for approximately three years.

Here immunoSEQ multiplex PCR was the method, and the copy in TCRdb shows in-frame clones only, minus some. The sample lists some 100,000 clones, about 88% occurring once. Study-wide points: Patients who carried graft-donor T cell macrochimerism also had high graft-versus-host to host-versus-graft clonal ratios in their allografts.

Germline lookup yields CDR1 LGHNA and CDR2 YNFKEQ. V was cut by 1 base and J by 4 bases, with 8 bases left in between. The CDR3 consists of 15 residues. V is TRBV4-2 and J is TRBJ1-6; D unclear. This clonotype was obtained from a human donor who was the organ donor for an intestinal transplant. Specimen: unstimulated CD4+ T cells sorted from spleen or lymph node cells, collected before transplant. This CDR3 is CASSQAGFYNSPLHF. The CDR3 bases are TGTGCCAGCAGCCAAGCTGGATTTTATAATTCACCCCTCCACTTT.